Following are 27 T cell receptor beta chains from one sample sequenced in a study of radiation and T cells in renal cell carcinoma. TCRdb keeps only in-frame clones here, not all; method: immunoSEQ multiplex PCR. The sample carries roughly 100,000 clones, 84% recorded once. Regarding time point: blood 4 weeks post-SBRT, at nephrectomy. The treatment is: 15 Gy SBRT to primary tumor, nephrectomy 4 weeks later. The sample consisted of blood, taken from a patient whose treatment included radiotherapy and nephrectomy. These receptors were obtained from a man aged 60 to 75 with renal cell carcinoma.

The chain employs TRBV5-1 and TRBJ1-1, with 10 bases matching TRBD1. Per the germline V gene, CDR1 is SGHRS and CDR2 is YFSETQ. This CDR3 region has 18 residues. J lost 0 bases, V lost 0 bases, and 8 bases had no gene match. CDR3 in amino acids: CASSLEARTGGMNTEAFF. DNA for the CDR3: TGCGCCAGCAGCTTGGAAGCCAGGACAGGGGGTATGAACACTGAAGCTTTCTTT.

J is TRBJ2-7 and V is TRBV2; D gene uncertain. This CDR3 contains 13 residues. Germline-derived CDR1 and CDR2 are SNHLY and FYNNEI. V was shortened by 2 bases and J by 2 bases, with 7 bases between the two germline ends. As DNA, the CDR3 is TGTGCCAGCAGTGAATCGAACGCCTACGAGCAGTACTTC. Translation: CASSESNAYEQYF.

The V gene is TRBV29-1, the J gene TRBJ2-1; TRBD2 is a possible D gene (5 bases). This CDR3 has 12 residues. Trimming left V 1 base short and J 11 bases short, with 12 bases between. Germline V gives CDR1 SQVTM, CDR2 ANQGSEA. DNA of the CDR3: TGCAGCGTTGAAGGGCCAGCGGAGCAGCAGTTCTTC. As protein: CSVEGPAEQQFF.

In DNA, the CDR3 is TGCGCCAGCAGCTCGGAGGGTCAGGGAGGTGAAAAACTGTTTTTT. It specifies CASSSEGQGGEKLFF. The chain carries TRBV5-1 and TRBJ1-4; TRBD1 is a possible D gene (5 bases). Looked up from germline, CDR1 is SGHRS and CDR2 is YFSETQ. V shed 3 bases and J shed 7 bases, with 16 bases lying between them. This CDR3 spans 15 amino acids.

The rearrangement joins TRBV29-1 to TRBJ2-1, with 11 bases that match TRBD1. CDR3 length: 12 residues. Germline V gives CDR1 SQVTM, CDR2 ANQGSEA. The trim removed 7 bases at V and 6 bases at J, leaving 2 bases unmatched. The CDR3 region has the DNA TGCAGCGGGGACAGGGGGGCCAATGAGCAGTTCTTC. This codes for CSGDRGANEQFF.

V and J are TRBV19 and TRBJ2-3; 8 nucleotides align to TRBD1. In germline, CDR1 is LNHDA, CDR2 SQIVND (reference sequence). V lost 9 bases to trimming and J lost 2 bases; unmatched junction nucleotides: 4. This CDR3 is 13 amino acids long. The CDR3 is CASRDRLTDTQYF. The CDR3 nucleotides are TGTGCCAGCCGGGACAGGCTCACAGATACGCAGTATTTT. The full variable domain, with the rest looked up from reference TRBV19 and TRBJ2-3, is DGGITQSPKYLFRKEGQNVTLSCEQNLNHDAMYWYRQDPGQGLRLIYYSQIVNDFQKGDIAEGYSVSREKKESFPLTVTSAQKNPTAFYLCASRDRLTDTQYFGPGTRLTVL.

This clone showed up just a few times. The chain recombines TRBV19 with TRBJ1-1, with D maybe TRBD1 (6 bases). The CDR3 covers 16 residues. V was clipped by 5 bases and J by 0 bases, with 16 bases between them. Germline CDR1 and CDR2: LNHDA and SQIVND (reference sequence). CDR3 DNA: TGTGCCAGTAGTCTAGTCGCAGGGGCACTGAACACTGAAGCTTTCTTT. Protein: CASSLVAGALNTEAFF.

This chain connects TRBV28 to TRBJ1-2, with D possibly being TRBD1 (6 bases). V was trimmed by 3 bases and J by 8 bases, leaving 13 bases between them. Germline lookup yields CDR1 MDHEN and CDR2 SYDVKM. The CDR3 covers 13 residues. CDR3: CASSFKGGRGYTF. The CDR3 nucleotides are TGTGCCAGCAGTTTTAAAGGGGGAAGAGGCTACACCTTC.

This CDR3 is CASSYSSEQFF. CDR3 sequence (DNA): TGTGCCAGCAGTTATTCCTCTGAGCAGTTCTTC. The chain couples TRBV28 to TRBJ2-1; D remains ambiguous. Germline V gene lookup returns CDR1 MDHEN and CDR2 SYDVKM. V was shortened by 4 bases and J by 9 bases, with 7 bases between the two germline ends. This CDR3 comprises 11 residues. The full variable domain, its missing parts supplied by reference TRBV28 and TRBJ2-1, is DVKVTQSSRYLVKRTGEKVFLECVQDMDHENMFWYRQDPGLGLRLIYFSYDVKMKEKGDIPEGYSVSREKKERFSLILESASTNQTSMYLCASSYSSEQFFGPGTRLTVL.

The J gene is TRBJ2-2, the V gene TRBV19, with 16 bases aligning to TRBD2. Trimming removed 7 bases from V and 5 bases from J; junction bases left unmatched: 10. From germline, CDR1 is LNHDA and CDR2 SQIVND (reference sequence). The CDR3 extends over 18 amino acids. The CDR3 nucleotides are TGTGCCAGTAACCCGGGACTAGCGGGAGGGCCGGGGACCGGGGAGCTGTTTTTT. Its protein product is CASNPGLAGGPGTGELFF.

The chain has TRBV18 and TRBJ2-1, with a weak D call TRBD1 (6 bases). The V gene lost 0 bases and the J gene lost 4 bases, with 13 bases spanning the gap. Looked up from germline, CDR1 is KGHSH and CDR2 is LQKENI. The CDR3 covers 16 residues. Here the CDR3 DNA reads TGTGCCAGCTCACCACCGGGCAGGGGACGGTACAATGAGCAGTTCTTC. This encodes CASSPPGRGRYNEQFF.

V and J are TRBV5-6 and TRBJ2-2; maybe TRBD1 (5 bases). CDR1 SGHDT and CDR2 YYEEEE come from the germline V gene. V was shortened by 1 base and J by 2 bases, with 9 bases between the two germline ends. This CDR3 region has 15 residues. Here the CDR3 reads CASSLYRKNTGELFF. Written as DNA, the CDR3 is TGTGCCAGCAGCTTGTACAGGAAAAACACCGGGGAGCTGTTTTTT.

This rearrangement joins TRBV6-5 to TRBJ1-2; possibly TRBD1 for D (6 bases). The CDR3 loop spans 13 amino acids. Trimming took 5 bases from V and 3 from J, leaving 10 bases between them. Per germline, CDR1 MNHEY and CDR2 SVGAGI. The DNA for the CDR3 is TGTGCCAGCAGTAGGACAGTTGACTATGGCTACACCTTC. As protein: CASSRTVDYGYTF.

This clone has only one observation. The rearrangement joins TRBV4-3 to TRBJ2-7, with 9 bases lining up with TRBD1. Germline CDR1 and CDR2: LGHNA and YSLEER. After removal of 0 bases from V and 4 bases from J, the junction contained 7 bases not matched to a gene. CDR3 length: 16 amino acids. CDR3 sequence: CASSQDGGQGRYEQYF. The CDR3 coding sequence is TGCGCCAGCAGCCAAGATGGGGGACAGGGTAGGTACGAGCAGTACTTC.

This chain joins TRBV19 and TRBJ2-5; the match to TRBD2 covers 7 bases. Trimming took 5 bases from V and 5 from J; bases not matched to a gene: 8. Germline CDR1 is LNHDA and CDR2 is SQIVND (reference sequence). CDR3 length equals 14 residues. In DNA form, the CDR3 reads TGTGCCAGTAGTGGAGGCGGGGGTCGGGAGACCCAGTACTTC. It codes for CASSGGGGRETQYF.

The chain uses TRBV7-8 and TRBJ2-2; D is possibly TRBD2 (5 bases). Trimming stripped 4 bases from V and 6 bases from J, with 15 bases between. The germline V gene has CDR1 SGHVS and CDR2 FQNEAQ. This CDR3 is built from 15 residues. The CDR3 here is CASSSRSEVSGELFF. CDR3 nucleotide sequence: TGTGCCAGCAGCTCCCGATCGGAGGTTTCCGGGGAGCTGTTTTTT.

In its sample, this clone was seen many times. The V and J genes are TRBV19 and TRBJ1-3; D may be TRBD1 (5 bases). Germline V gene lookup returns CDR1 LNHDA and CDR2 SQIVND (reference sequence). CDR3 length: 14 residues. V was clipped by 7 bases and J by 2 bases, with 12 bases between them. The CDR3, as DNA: TGTGCCAGTATTCAAGCGGGGGCTGGAAACACCATATATTTT. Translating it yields CASIQAGAGNTIYF.

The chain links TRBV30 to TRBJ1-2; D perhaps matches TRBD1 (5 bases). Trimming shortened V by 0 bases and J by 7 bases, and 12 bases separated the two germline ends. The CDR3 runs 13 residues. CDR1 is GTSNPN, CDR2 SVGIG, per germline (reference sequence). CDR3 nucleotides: TGTGCCTGGAGTGTAATGGGGGATGGTGGCTACACCTTC. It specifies CAWSVMGDGGYTF.

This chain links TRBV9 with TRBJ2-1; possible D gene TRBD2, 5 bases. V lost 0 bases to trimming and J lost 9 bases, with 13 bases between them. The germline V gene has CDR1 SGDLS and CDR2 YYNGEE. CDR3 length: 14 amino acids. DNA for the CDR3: TGTGCCAGCAGCGTAGTAGGTAGCGTCGGTGAGCAGTTCTTC. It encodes CASSVVGSVGEQFF.

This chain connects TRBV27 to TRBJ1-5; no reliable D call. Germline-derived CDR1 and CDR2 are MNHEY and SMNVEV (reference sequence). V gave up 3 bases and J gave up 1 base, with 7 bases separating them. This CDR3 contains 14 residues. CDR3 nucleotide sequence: TGTGCCAGCAGTTTCGGGCAGAGCAATCAGCCCCAGCATTTT. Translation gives CASSFGQSNQPQHF.

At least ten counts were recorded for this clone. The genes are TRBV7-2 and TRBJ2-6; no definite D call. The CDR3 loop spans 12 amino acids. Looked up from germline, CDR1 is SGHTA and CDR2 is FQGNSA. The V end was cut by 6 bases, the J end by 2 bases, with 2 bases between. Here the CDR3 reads CASRTGANVLTF. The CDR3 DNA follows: TGTGCCAGCAGGACTGGGGCCAACGTCCTGACTTTC.

The CDR3 protein is CASSEERVRLETQYF. As DNA, the CDR3 is TGTGCCAGCAGTGAAGAGCGAGTTCGCTTAGAGACCCAGTACTTC. The chain is built from TRBV2 and TRBJ2-5; D is undetermined. The V gene's germline CDR1 is SNHLY and CDR2 FYNNEI. Trimming cost V 1 base and J 4 bases, with 13 bases left between them. This CDR3 is 15 amino acids long.

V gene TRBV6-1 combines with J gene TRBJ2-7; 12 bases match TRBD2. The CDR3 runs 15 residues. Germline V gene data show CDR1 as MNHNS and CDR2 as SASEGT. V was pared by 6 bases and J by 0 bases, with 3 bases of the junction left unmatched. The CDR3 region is CASRQGLAGSYEQYF. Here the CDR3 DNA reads TGTGCCAGCAGACAGGGACTAGCGGGCTCCTACGAGCAGTACTTC.

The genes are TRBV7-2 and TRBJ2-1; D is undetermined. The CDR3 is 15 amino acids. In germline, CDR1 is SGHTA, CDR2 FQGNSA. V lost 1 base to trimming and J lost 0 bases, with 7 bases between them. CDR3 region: CASSLGTGSYNEQFF. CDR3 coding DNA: TGTGCCAGCAGCTTAGGGACCGGCTCCTACAATGAGCAGTTCTTC.

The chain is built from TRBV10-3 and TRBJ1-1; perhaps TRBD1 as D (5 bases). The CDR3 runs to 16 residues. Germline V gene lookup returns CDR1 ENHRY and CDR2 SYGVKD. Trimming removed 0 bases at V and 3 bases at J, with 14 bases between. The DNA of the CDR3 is TGTGCCATCAGTGAGTCGATGTCCAGGGCGGACACTGAAGCTTTCTTT. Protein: CAISESMSRADTEAFF.

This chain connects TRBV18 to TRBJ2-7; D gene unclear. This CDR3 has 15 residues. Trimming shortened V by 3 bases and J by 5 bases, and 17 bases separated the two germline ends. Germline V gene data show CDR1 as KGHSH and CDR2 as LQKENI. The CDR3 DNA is TGTGCCAGCTCACCTCCGCGCCAGACTGCCGACGAGCAGTACTTC. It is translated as CASSPPRQTADEQYF. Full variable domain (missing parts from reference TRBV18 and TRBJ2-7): NAGVMQNPRHLVRRRGQEARLRCSPMKGHSHVYWYRQLPEEGLKFMVYLQKENIIDESGMPKERFSAEFPKEGPSILRIQQVVRGDSAAYFCASSPPRQTADEQYFGPGTRLTVT.

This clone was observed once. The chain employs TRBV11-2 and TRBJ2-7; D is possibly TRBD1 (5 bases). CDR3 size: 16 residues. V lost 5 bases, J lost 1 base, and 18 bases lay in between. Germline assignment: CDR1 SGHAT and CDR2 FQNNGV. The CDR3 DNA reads TGTGCCAGCAGCCCCCAGCAGACAGTCATTTCCTACGAGCAGTACTTC. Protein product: CASSPQQTVISYEQYF.